This TCR beta chain was observed in a study of tissue T cells after allogeneic stem cell transplantation. Study summary: Patients with graft-versus-host disease had grafts: four unmodified, three CD34-selected and T-cell-depleted.

Enrolled prospectively were adult allogeneic hematopoietic cell transplant recipients whose graft-versus-host disease was steroid-refractory. The CDR3 is 14 amino acids. V was pared by 4 bases and J by 8 bases, with 8 bases of the junction left unmatched. CDR1 and CDR2 (germline): PRHDT, FYEKMQ (reference sequence). Survey-depth TCRbeta CDR3 sequencing reported V/J genes and productive frequencies. TCRdb's table, derived via immunoSEQ multiplex PCR, lists solely in-frame clones and lacks some. Here the sample spans around 930 clones, about 70% being singletons. The source is a female patient between 40 and 69 years old with steroid-refractory graft-versus-host disease after an allogeneic stem cell transplant. Among the T cells, some may be from the graft donor. The rearrangement uses TRBV13 and TRBJ2-4; 7 nucleotides agree with TRBD1. The sequencing used esophageal tissue, collected at autopsy. The CDR3 region has the DNA TGTGCCAGCAGCTCAAGGGTCCAGGGGGACATTCAGTACTTC. This encodes CASSSRVQGDIQYF. Complete variable domain (other parts from reference TRBV13 and TRBJ2-4): AAGVIQSPRHLIKEKRETATLKCYPIPRHDTVYWYQQGPGQDPQFLISFYEKMQSDKGSIPDRFSAQQFSDYHSELNMSSLELGDSALYFCASSSRVQGDIQYFGAGTRLSVL.